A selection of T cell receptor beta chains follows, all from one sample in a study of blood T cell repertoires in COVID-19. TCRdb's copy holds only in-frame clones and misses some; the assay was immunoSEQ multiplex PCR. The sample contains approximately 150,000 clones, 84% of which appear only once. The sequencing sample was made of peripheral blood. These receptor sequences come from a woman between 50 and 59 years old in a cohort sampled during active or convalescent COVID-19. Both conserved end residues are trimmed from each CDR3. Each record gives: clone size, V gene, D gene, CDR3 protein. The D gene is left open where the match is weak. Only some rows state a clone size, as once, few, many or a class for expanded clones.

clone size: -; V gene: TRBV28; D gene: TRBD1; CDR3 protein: ASSPWTGEAF
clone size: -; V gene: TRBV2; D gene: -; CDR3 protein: ASSEVGTSGGIQY
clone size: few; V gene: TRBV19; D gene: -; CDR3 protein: ASSIVAVGATQH
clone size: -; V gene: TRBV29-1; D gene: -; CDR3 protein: SAHSGVTEAF
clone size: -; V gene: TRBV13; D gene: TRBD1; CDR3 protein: ASSPARDRDNEKLF
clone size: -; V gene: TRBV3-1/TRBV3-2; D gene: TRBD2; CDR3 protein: ASSQGLAHTDTQY
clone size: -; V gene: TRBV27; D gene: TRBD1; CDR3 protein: ASSQDRVGYGYT
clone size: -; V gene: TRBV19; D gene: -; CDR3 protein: ASRHRYSGQETQY
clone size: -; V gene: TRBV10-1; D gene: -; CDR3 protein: ASPLRGGDNQPQH
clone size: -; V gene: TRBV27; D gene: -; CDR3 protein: ASSLQAGPEAF
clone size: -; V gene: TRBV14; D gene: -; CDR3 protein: ASSQVGGGEGDNQPQH
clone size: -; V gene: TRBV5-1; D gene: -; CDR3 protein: ASSSTGTSEAF
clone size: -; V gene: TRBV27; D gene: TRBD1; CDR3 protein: ASSSYGTGGNTIY
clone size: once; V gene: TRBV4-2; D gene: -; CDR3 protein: ASSQASGNTIY
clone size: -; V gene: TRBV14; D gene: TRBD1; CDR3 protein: ASSQAQQGGKTQY
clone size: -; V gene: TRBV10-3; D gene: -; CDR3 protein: AIRGGEDASYEQY
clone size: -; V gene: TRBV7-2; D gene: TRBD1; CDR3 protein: ASSRGTGVGEQY
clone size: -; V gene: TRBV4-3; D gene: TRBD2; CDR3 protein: ASGLAGLETQY
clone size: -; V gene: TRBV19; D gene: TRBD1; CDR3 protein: ASIAQGALGNYGYT
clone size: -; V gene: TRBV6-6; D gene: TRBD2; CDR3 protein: ASSYTPLAGGNEQF
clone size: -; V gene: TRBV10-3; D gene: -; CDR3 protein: AIRDWETTPQH
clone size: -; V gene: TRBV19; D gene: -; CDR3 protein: ASSIISLTGNTEAF
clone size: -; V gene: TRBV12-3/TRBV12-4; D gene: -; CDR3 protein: ASSFTDVKSQH
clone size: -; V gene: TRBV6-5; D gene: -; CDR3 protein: ASRGGQHSNQPQH
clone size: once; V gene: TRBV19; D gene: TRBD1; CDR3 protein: ASRGSTGIISYNEQF
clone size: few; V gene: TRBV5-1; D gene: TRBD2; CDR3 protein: ASSLVASGAREQY
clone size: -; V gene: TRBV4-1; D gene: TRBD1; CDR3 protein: ASRHETGWGNTGELF
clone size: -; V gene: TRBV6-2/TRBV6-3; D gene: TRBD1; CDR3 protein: ASSQQGAWGYT
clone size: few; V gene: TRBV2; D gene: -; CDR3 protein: ASSPLGTLNTGELF
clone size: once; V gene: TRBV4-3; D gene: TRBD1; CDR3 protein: ASSPTGVGEKLF
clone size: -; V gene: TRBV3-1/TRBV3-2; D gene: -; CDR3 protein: ASSQVDGAHEQF
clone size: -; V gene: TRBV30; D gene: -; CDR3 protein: AVAWGLLPETQY
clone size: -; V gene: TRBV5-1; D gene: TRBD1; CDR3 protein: ASSPNVGTGGTQY
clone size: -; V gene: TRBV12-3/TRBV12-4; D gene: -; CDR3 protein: ASSGSTGELF
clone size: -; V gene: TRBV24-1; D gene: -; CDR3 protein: ATSGPTSGVGQPQH
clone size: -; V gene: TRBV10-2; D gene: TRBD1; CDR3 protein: ASSEQGQGTPLH
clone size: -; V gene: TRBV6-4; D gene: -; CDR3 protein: ASSEQGNNEQF
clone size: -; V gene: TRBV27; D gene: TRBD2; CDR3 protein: ASSFSIRGGSSYNEQF
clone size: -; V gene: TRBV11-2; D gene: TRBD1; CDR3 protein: ASSYGSGGNEQY
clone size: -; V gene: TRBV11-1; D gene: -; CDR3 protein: ASSPNDSPRYGYT
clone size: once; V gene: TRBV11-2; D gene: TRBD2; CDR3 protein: AGRGLPTRGGTGELF
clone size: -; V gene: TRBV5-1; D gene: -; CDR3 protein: ASSLDGSNQPQH
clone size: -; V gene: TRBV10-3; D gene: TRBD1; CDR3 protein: AIRDYSTGAAYEQY
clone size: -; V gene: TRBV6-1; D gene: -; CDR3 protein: ASSEQGPRRAF
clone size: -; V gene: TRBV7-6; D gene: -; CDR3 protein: ASSSNRNTIY
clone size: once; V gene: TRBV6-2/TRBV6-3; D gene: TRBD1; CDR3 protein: ASSLRDRNTDTQY
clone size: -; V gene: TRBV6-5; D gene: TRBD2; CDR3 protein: ASSYRTSGRADTQY
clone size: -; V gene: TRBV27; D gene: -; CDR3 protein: ASSLTGGELF
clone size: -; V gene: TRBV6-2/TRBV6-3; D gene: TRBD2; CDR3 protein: ASSSSASGEVEQY
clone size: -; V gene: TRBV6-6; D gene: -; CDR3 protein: ASSYDSPTIETQY
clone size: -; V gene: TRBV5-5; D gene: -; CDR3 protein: ASRPTGMGTDTQY
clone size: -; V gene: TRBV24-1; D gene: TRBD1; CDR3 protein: ATSDSGRGQETQY
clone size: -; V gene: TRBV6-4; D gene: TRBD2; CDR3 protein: ASSDSGGGTDTQY
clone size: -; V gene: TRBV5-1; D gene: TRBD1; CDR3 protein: ASSLGQGSNYGYT
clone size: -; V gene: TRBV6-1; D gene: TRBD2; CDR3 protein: ASSDQLRLAQETQY